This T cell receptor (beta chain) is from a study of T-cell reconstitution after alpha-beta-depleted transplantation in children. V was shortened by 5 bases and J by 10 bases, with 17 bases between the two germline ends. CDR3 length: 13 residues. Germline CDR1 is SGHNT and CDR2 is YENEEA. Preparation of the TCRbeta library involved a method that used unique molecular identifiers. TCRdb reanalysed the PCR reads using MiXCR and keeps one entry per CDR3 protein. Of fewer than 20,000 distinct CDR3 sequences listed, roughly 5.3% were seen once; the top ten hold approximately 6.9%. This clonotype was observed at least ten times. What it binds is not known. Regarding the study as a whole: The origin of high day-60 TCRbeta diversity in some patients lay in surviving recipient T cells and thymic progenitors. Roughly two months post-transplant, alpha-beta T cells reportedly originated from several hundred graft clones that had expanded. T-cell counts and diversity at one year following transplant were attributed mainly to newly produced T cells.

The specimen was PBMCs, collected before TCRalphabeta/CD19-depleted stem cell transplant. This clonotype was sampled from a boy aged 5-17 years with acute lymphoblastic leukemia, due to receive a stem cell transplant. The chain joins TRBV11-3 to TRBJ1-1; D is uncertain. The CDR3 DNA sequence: TGTGCCAGCAGCCCTGGACCCATGGTGGGAGCTTTCTTT. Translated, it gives CASSPGPMVGAFF.